Listed below are T cell receptor beta chains from one sample, sequenced in a study of control samples from healthy donors and cancer patients. Data came from immunoSEQ multiplex PCR; TCRdb stores just in-frame clones and leaves some out. Among 100,000 to 120,000 clones listed, approximately 88% were seen once. What was sequenced was PBMCs. The receptors derive from a woman aged 55-70 years with lung cancer. CDR3s include the opening cysteine and the closing phenylalanine or tryptophan. D genes are given only for firm matches. A clone size is listed for some rows: how often the clone was seen (once, few, many), or a class if it is expanded.

D gene: TRBD1
V gene: TRBV2
clone size: NA
J gene: TRBJ2-1
CDR3 DNA: TGTGCCAGCAGTCGGGACAGGGGGATCTACAATGAGCAGTTCTTC
CDR3 protein: CASSRDRGIYNEQFF

D gene: NA
V gene: TRBV6-5
clone size: NA
J gene: TRBJ1-4
CDR3 DNA: TGTGCCAGCAGTCGGGGGCTACAGAATGAAAAACTGTTTTTT
CDR3 protein: CASSRGLQNEKLFF

D gene: TRBD1
V gene: TRBV7-9
clone size: NA
J gene: TRBJ2-3
CDR3 DNA: TGTGCCAGCCCACCCAACAGGGGATCCAGCACAGATACGCAGTATTTT
CDR3 protein: CASPPNRGSSTDTQYF

D gene: TRBD2
V gene: TRBV6-1
clone size: NA
J gene: TRBJ2-3
CDR3 DNA: TGTGCCAGCAGTGAAACTAGCGGGAGGCATACGCAGTATTTT
CDR3 protein: CASSETSGRHTQYF

D gene: TRBD1
V gene: TRBV7-8
clone size: NA
J gene: TRBJ2-7
CDR3 DNA: TGTGCCAGCAGCGTTAACAGGGGGAAGGACGAGCAGTACTTC
CDR3 protein: CASSVNRGKDEQYF

D gene: NA
V gene: TRBV30
clone size: NA
J gene: TRBJ2-3
CDR3 DNA: TGTGCCTGGAGTGTTAGGCCATGGGAGGGCACAGATACGCAGTATTTT
CDR3 protein: CAWSVRPWEGTDTQYF

D gene: NA
V gene: TRBV27
clone size: NA
J gene: TRBJ2-3
CDR3 DNA: TGTGCCAGCAGTTTATCGTGGCAACCACCCACAGATACGCAGTATTTT
CDR3 protein: CASSLSWQPPTDTQYF

D gene: NA
V gene: TRBV7-2
clone size: NA
J gene: TRBJ1-3
CDR3 DNA: TGTGCCAGCAGCTCCTGGATTCGTGCCACCATATATTTT
CDR3 protein: CASSSWIRATIYF

D gene: NA
V gene: TRBV6-5
clone size: NA
J gene: TRBJ1-6
CDR3 DNA: TGTGCCAGCAGTTACTCTGGGGCAGGAGAAAATTCACCCCTCCACTTT
CDR3 protein: CASSYSGAGENSPLHF

D gene: NA
V gene: TRBV11-2
clone size: NA
J gene: TRBJ2-1
CDR3 DNA: TGTGCCAGCAGCCAAATACAGGGAGACAATGAGCAGTTCTTC
CDR3 protein: CASSQIQGDNEQFF

D gene: TRBD1
V gene: TRBV7-2
clone size: NA
J gene: TRBJ2-7
CDR3 DNA: TGTGCCAGCAGCTTCGGGACAGGGGAATGGTACGAGCAGTACTTC
CDR3 protein: CASSFGTGEWYEQYF

D gene: NA
V gene: TRBV7-9
clone size: NA
J gene: TRBJ1-1
CDR3 DNA: TGTGCCAGCATTATGGCGACGGGCACTGAAGCTTTCTTT
CDR3 protein: CASIMATGTEAFF

D gene: TRBD1
V gene: TRBV27
clone size: NA
J gene: TRBJ1-2
CDR3 DNA: TGTGCCAGCCTAGGCCTTCAGACAGGGGGTCCCTATGGCTACACCTTC
CDR3 protein: CASLGLQTGGPYGYTF

D gene: NA
V gene: TRBV7-9
clone size: NA
J gene: TRBJ1-1
CDR3 DNA: TGTGCCAGCAGCTCGCGGGATGGGGGAAGGGGTGAAGCTTTCTTT
CDR3 protein: CASSSRDGGRGEAFF

D gene: NA
V gene: TRBV10-3
clone size: NA
J gene: TRBJ1-6
CDR3 DNA: TGTGCCATCAGTGAATATGGGTTGTCGGGGGGCTCTGCCTATAATTCACCCCTCCACTTT
CDR3 protein: CAISEYGLSGGSAYNSPLHF

D gene: NA
V gene: TRBV4-2
clone size: few
J gene: TRBJ1-4
CDR3 DNA: TGTGCCAGCAGCCAAGGAGGGGATGAAAAACTGTTTTTT
CDR3 protein: CASSQGGDEKLFF